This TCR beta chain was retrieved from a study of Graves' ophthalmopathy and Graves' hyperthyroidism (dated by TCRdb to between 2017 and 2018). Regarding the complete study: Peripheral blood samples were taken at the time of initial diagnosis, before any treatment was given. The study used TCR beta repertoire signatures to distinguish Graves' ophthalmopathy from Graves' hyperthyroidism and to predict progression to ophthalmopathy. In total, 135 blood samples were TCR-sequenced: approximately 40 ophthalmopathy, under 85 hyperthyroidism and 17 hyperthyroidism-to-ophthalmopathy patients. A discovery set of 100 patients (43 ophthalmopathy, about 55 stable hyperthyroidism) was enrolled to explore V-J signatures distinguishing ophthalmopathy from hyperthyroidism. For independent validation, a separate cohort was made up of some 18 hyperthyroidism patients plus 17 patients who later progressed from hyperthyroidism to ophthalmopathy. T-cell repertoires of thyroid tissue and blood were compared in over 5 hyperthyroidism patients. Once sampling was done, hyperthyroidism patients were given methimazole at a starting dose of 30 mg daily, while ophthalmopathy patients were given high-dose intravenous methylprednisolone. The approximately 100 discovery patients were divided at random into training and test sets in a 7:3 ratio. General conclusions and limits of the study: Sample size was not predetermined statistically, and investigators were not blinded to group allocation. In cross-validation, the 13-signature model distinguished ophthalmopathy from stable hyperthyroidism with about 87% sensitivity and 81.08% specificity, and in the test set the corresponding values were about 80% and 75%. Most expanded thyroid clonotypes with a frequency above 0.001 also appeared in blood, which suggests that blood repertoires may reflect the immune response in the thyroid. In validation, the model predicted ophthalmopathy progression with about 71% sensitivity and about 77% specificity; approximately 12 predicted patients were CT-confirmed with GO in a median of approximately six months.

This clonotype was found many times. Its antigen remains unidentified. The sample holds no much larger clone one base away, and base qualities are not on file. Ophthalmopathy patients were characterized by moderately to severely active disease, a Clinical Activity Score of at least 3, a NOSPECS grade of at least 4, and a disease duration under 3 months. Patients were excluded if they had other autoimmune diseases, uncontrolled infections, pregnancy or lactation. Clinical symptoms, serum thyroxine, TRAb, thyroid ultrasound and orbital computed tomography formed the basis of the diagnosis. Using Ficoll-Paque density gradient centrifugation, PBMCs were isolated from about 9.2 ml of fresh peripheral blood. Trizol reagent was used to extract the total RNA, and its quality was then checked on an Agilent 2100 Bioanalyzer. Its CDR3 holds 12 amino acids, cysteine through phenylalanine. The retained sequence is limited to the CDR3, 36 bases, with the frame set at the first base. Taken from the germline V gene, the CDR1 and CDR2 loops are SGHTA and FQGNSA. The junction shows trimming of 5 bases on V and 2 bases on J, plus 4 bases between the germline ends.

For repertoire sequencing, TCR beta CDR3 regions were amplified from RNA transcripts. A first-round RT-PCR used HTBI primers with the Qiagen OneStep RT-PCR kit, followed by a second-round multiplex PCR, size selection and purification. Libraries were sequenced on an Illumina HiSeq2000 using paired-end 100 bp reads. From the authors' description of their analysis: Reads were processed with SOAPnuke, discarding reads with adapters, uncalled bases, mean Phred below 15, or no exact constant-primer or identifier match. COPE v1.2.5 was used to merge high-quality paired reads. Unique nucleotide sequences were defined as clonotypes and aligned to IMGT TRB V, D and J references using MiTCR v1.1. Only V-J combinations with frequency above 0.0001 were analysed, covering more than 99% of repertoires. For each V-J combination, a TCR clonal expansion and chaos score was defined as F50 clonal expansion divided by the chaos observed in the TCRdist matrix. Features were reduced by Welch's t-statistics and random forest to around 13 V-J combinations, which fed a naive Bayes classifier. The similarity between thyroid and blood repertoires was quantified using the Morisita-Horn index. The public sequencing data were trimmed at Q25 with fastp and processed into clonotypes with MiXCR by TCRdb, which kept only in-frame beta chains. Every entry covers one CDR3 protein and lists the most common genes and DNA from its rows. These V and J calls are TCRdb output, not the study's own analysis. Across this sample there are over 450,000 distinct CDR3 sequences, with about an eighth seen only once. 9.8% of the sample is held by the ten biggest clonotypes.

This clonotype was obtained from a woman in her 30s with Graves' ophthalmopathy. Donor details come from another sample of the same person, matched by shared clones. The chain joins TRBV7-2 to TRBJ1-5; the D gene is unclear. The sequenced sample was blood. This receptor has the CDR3 CASSHRNQPQHF. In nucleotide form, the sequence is TGTGCCAGCAGCCACCGCAATCAGCCCCAGCATTTT.